This passage covers 23 T cell receptor beta chains from one sample sequenced in a study of shared clonotypes between healthy human individuals. Here immunoSEQ multiplex PCR was the method, and the copy in TCRdb shows in-frame clones only, minus some. The sample carries hundreds of thousands of clones, roughly 72% recorded once. Specimen: memory CD4+ T cells sorted from blood. The subset here: CD45RA-negative fraction. The source of these receptors is a woman aged 25 to 39 in good health.

V usage is TRBV30 and J usage is TRBJ1-3; tentatively, D is TRBD1 (5 bases). This CDR3 is 14 amino acids long. Trimming shortened V by 5 bases and J by 0 bases, and 11 bases separated the two germline ends. Germline V gene lookup returns CDR1 GTSNPN and CDR2 SVGIG (reference sequence). The CDR3 DNA reads TGTGCCTGGGCGAAGGGGCACTCTGGAAACACCATATATTTT. It codes for CAWAKGHSGNTIYF.

This chain joins TRBV5-1 and TRBJ1-6; maybe TRBD1 (5 bases). V was trimmed by 0 bases and J by 10 bases, leaving 14 bases between them. CDR3 length: 15 amino acids. Germline V gene sequence: CDR1 SGHRS, CDR2 YFSETQ. The chain's CDR3 is CASSLDQGLNSPLHF. The CDR3 nucleotides are TGCGCCAGCAGCTTGGATCAGGGACTTAACTCACCCCTCCACTTT.

The V call is TRBV5-1, the J call TRBJ2-1; 9 bases align to TRBD1. This CDR3 contains 15 residues. V lost 4 bases and J lost 1; bases outside the gene matches: 3. Germline loops: CDR1 SGHRS, CDR2 YFSETQ. This CDR3 reads CASSNGQGSYNEQFF. As DNA, the CDR3 is TGCGCCAGCAGCAACGGACAGGGGTCCTACAATGAGCAGTTCTTC.

This chain connects TRBV28 to TRBJ2-5; possibly TRBD2 for D (5 bases). Germline lookup yields CDR1 MDHEN and CDR2 SYDVKM. This CDR3 is 15 amino acids long. The ends were cut back, 6 bases at V and 3 bases at J, with 17 bases in the middle. CDR3 nucleotide sequence: TGTGCCAGCAGCTCTGCTGGCGTGCGGGAAGAGACCCAGTACTTC. It specifies CASSSAGVREETQYF.

This clone was counted a single time. The chain recombines TRBV6-6 with TRBJ2-1; D is uncertain. The CDR3 runs to 13 residues. The V end was cut by 6 bases, the J end by 8 bases, with 14 bases between. CDR1 is MNHNY and CDR2 is SVGAGI in the germline V gene (reference sequence). CDR3 loop: CASSPGYQHEQFF. In DNA, the CDR3 is TGTGCCAGCAGCCCCGGGTATCAGCATGAGCAGTTCTTC.

Only one count was recorded for this clone. The rearrangement uses TRBV30 and TRBJ2-1; TRBD2 might be the D (6 bases). The germline gives CDR1 GTSNPN, CDR2 SVGIG (reference sequence). V was clipped by 2 bases and J by 1 base, with 18 bases between them. CDR3 length equals 17 residues. CDR3 residues: CAWSWGGVKGSYNEQFF. In DNA, the CDR3 is TGTGCCTGGAGTTGGGGAGGCGTAAAGGGATCCTACAATGAGCAGTTCTTC.

This chain uses TRBV7-2 with TRBJ2-3; 9 positions agree with TRBD2. The CDR3 length is 17 residues. CDR1 and CDR2 (germline): SGHTA, FQGNSA. V lost 5 bases, J lost 7 bases, and 16 bases stayed unmatched. The DNA of the CDR3 is TGTGCCAGCAGCCTAGGAGCGGGAGGTTGGTCCTTCCATACGCAGTATTTT. As protein: CASSLGAGGWSFHTQYF. Full variable domain (missing parts from reference TRBV7-2 and TRBJ2-3): GAGVSQSPSNKVTEKGKDVELRCDPISGHTALYWYRQSLGQGLEFLIYFQGNSAPDKSGLPSDRFSAERTGGSVSTLTIQRTQQEDSAVYLCASSLGAGGWSFHTQYFGPGTRLTVL.

The chain employs TRBV30 and TRBJ1-1; D ambiguous. Germline CDR1 GTSNPN, CDR2 SVGIG (reference sequence). The CDR3 loop spans 12 amino acids. The V end was cut by 6 bases, the J end by 5 bases, with 13 bases between. CDR3 bases: TGTGCCTGTACTCCACGAAAGACTGAAGCTTTCTTT. It specifies CACTPRKTEAFF.

The gene calls are TRBV12-2 and TRBJ1-1. TRBV12-2 is reported as a pseudogene. This CDR3 comprises 11 residues. The CDR3 spells CASRFDTEAFF. In DNA, the CDR3 is TGTGCAAGTCGCTTTGACACTGAAGCTTTCTTT.

The rearrangement links TRBV11-2 to TRBJ2-3; unclear D gene. V was cut by 2 bases and J by 3 bases, with 6 bases left in between. Germline V gene data show CDR1 as SGHAT and CDR2 as FQNNGV. This CDR3 spans 13 amino acids. The CDR3 is CASSLLRTDTQYF. CDR3 in DNA: TGTGCCAGCAGCTTATTGAGGACAGATACGCAGTATTTT.

The V call is TRBV15, the J call TRBJ1-2, with D tentatively TRBD1 (6 bases). In germline, CDR1 is LNHNV, CDR2 YYDKDF (reference sequence). The germline V and J ends were trimmed by 0 bases and 8 bases, with 16 bases remaining between them. The CDR3 runs 15 residues. The CDR3 is CATSREYRDSGGYTF. The CDR3 region has the DNA TGTGCCACCAGCAGAGAATACAGGGATTCGGGAGGCTACACCTTC. Full variable domain (outside the CDR3, taken from reference TRBV15 and TRBJ1-2): DAMVIQNPRYQVTQFGKPVTLSCSQTLNHNVMYWYQQKSSQAPKLLFHYYDKDFNNEADTPDNFQSRRPNTSFCFLDIRSPGLGDTAMYLCATSREYRDSGGYTFGSGTRLTVV.

The sample holds one count of this clone. The chain combines TRBV11-2 with TRBJ2-3, with 8 bases identical to TRBD2. V gave up 2 bases and J gave up 0 bases; unmatched junction bases: 4. There are 16 residues in the CDR3. CDR1 SGHAT and CDR2 FQNNGV come from the germline V gene. For the CDR3, the DNA is TGTGCCAGCAGCTTAATTGCGGGAGGTAGCACAGATACGCAGTATTTT. Its protein is CASSLIAGGSTDTQYF.

The chain recombines TRBV19 with TRBJ1-2, with 7 positions matching TRBD1. Germline CDR1 reads LNHDA; CDR2 reads SQIVND (reference sequence). This CDR3 region has 14 residues. The trim removed 4 bases at V and 4 bases at J, leaving 6 bases unmatched. This CDR3 reads CASSRGTVLYGYTF. The CDR3 DNA follows: TGTGCCAGTAGTAGAGGGACAGTACTCTATGGCTACACCTTC.

This clone was counted once. The chain carries TRBV19 and TRBJ2-7; D is unresolved. The CDR3 totals 14 residues. From germline, CDR1 is LNHDA and CDR2 SQIVND (reference sequence). Trimming shortened V by 3 bases and J by 0 bases, and 9 bases separated the two germline ends. CDR3 nucleotides: TGTGCCAGTAGTATTATCGGCAGCTCCTACGAGCAGTACTTC. Its translation is CASSIIGSSYEQYF.

The J gene is TRBJ2-7, the V gene TRBV2, with 13 bases fitting TRBD2. The length of the CDR3 is 21 residues. The junction had 18 bases not matched to a gene; V was cut back by 1 base and J by 3 bases. Germline values: CDR1 SNHLY, CDR2 FYNNEI. The CDR3 spells CASSEGTSGSTATGSLYEQYF. In nucleotides, the CDR3 is TGTGCCAGCAGTGAAGGGACTAGCGGGAGCACGGCGACGGGATCGCTCTACGAGCAGTACTTC.

V gene TRBV5-4 combines with J gene TRBJ2-7, with 8 positions matching TRBD2. Per the germline V gene, CDR1 is SGHNT and CDR2 is YYREEE (reference sequence). This CDR3 has 15 residues. Trimming cost V 6 bases and J 2 bases; bases outside gene matches: 10. The CDR3 nucleotides are TGTGCCAGCAACGTTGGCGGGAGGCCGGCCTACGAGCAGTACTTC. It translates to CASNVGGRPAYEQYF.

The rearrangement uses TRBV27 and TRBJ1-1; TRBD1 matches 7 bases. The germline V gene has CDR1 MNHEY and CDR2 SMNVEV (reference sequence). Trimming removed 5 bases from V and 9 bases from J; junction bases left unmatched: 15. This CDR3 is 15 amino acids long. The CDR3 nucleotides read TGTGCCAGCAGTAGTGGTGACCTACAGGGGTCGAAAGCTTTCTTT. It translates to CASSSGDLQGSKAFF.

The chain employs TRBV5-4 and TRBJ1-1; TRBD1 aligns across 8 bases. Trimming at V came to 0 bases and at J to 3 bases, leaving 10 bases not matched to a gene. Germline values: CDR1 SGHNT, CDR2 YYREEE (reference sequence). The CDR3 is 17 amino acids. The CDR3 loop is CASSLGTGSIGHTEAFF. The CDR3 DNA follows: TGTGCCAGCAGCTTGGGGACAGGGTCAATTGGGCACACTGAAGCTTTCTTT. The entire variable domain, with the rest obtained from reference TRBV5-4 and TRBJ1-1, is as follows: ETGVTQSPTHLIKTRGQQVTLRCSSQSGHNTVSWYQQALGQGPQFIFQYYREEENGRGNFPPRFSGLQFPNYSSELNVNALELDDSALYLCASSLGTGSIGHTEAFFGQGTRLTVV.

This chain uses TRBV25-1 with TRBJ2-5, with 7 bases matching TRBD1. The last part of the DNA fits TRBJ2-7 better; the J call may be wrong. This CDR3 is 15 amino acids long. CDR1 and CDR2 (germline): MGHDK, SYGVNS. The CDR3 region has the DNA TGTGCCAGCAGTGTACAGGGGCGGCAAACCTACGAGCAGTACTTC. Encoded protein: CASSVQGRQTYEQYF.

V is TRBV6-5 and J is TRBJ2-7, with TRBD1 identical over 9 bases. Germline V gene data show CDR1 as MNHEY and CDR2 as SVGAGI. The V segment lost 4 bases and the J segment 6 bases; nucleotides outside the gene matches: 4. There are 13 residues in the CDR3. CDR3 in amino acids: CASSSRGQGEQYF. The DNA for the CDR3 is TGTGCCAGCAGTTCCCGGGGACAGGGCGAGCAGTACTTC.

This clone occurred a few times. This same CDR3 is encoded by further DNA sequences in the sample. V and J are TRBV2 and TRBJ2-7; 12 nucleotides agree with TRBD2. The CDR3 length is 14 residues. From germline, CDR1 is SNHLY and CDR2 FYNNEI. V lost 7 bases and J lost 3; bases outside the gene matches: 4. The CDR3: CASTGLAGSYEQYF. In nucleotides, the CDR3 is TGTGCCAGCACTGGACTAGCGGGAAGCTACGAGCAGTACTTC.

The V and J genes are TRBV2 and TRBJ2-2, with 7 bases aligning to TRBD2. The CDR3 has 15 amino acids. The germline gives CDR1 SNHLY, CDR2 FYNNEI. V lost 5 bases and J lost 0; bases outside the gene matches: 3. CDR3 DNA: TGTGCCAGCAGTACTAGCGCAGCGAACACCGGGGAGCTGTTTTTT. Amino acid sequence: CASSTSAANTGELFF.

This chain connects TRBV5-1 to TRBJ2-2, with 7 nucleotides matching TRBD2. Germline V gene data show CDR1 as SGHRS and CDR2 as YFSETQ. V dropped 3 bases and J dropped 5; count of bases not matched to a gene: 10. This CDR3 spans 16 amino acids. CDR3 in DNA: TGCGCCAGCAGCTCCAATGCGGGAGTGGGGACCGGGGAGCTGTTTTTT. Protein: CASSSNAGVGTGELFF.